Sequencing of this T cell receptor (beta chain) was carried out in a study of T cells after yellow fever vaccination. V was trimmed by 1 base and J by 1 base, leaving 19 bases between them. The CDR3 has 18 residues. Germline V gives CDR1 SGHRS, CDR2 YFSETQ. TCRdb used MiXCR to reprocess the 5' RACE reads, holding one entry per CDR3 protein. The sample contains approximately 85,000 distinct CDR3 sequences, roughly 15% of which appear only once. Broader study findings: Clonotypes appearing in both CD4 and CD8 compartments existed, and their share was small. By day 5 rather than day 15, the secondary response had peaked, though it was weaker. Post-booster samples contained most primary-vaccination clones (just under 98% CD4, less than 90% CD8). Abundant bulk-population clonotypes could contaminate the FACS-sorted repertoires.

The rearrangement uses TRBV5-1 and TRBJ2-3; either TRBD1 or TRBD2 may fit D (5 bases each). The origin of this receptor is a man aged 18 to 30 who received the YFV17D yellow fever vaccine. The material was CD8+ T cells not binding an NS4B(214-222) dextramer, sorted from PBMCs, obtained 21 days after the first yellow fever vaccination. CDR3: CASSLTTTGALGTDTQYF. The CDR3 DNA reads TGCGCCAGCAGCTTGACGACGACCGGGGCCTTGGGCACAGATACGCAGTATTTT. Full variable domain (rest looked up from reference TRBV5-1 and TRBJ2-3): KAGVTQTPRYLIKTRGQQVTLSCSPISGHRSVSWYQQTPGQGLQFLFEYFSETQRNKGNFPGRFSGRQFSNSRSEMNVSTLELGDSALYLCASSLTTTGALGTDTQYFGPGTRLTVL.